Given below is one TCR beta chain in context. This sample is part of a study of cytomegalovirus exposure and HLA in healthy donors. V dropped 6 bases and J dropped 5; count of bases not matched to a gene: 11. This CDR3 contains 17 residues. The V gene's germline CDR1 is SGHAT and CDR2 FQNNGV. PCR employed 60 Vbeta and 13 Jbeta primers. Sequencing used immunoSEQ multiplex PCR; TCRdb keeps in-frame clones, though not all of them. Counted here are 120,000 or so clones, around 75% occurring once; the ten biggest clones make up 2.9%. The sample was PBMCs. The TCR sequence derives from a woman in her forties in good health and CMV-seropositive. This sequence joins TRBV11-2 and TRBJ2-1; 12 nucleotides line up with TRBD2. The CDR3 coding sequence is TGTGCCAGCAGTTCTAGAGGACTAGCGGGGTTCCACAATGAGCAGTTCTTC. Translation gives CASSSRGLAGFHNEQFF. The entire variable domain, with the rest obtained from reference TRBV11-2 and TRBJ2-1, is as follows: EAGVAQSPRYKIIEKRQSVAFWCNPISGHATLYWYQQILGQGPKLLIQFQNNGVVDDSQLPKDRFSAERLKGVDSTLKIQPAKLEDSAVYLCASSSRGLAGFHNEQFFGPGTRLTVL.